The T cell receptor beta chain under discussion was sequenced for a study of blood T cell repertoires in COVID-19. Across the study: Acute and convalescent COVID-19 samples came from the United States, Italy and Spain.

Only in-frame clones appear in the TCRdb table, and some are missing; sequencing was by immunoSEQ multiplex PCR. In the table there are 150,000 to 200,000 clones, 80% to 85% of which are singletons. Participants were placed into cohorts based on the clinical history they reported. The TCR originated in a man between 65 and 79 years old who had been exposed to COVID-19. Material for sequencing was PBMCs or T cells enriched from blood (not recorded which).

For the CDR3, the DNA is TGTGCCTCACGCCGGGGACAGACGAACACTGAAGCTTTCTTT. Protein sequence: CASRRGQTNTEAFF. The chain is built from TRBV19 and TRBJ1-1; the match to TRBD1 covers 7 bases. CDR3 length: 14 residues. Trimming at V came to 11 bases and at J to 1 base, leaving 10 bases not matched to a gene. The germline gives CDR1 LNHDA, CDR2 SQIVND (reference sequence).